These 22 T cell receptor beta chains came from one sample sequenced in a study of blood T cell repertoires in COVID-19 (dated by TCRdb to between 2020 and 2021). The library was generated by the immunoSEQ multiplex PCR assay. Here the immuneACCESS table is served through TCRdb, limited to in-frame sequences with V and J called. Missing clones are a known gap in these copies; in checked studies unresolved V genes cover under half, and the rest lacks a known reason. Within this sample are around 150,000 clones, with about 85% of them counted one time only. More than 1% of the sample is in the top ten clones. The sequencing input was peripheral blood. Every receptor here comes from a man aged 35-49 years with acute or convalescent COVID-19.

This clone was found once. The gene calls are TRBV5-4 and TRBJ1-2; D ambiguous. Between the trimmed V and J ends, which lost 1 base and 6 bases, there was a span of 13 bases. Germline V gives CDR1 SGHNT, CDR2 YYREEE (reference sequence). This CDR3 is built from 14 residues. The DNA of the CDR3 is TGTGCCAGCAGCTTGTCTGGGAGGCGTCATGGCTACACCTTC. It codes for CASSLSGRRHGYTF.

V and J are TRBV6-5 and TRBJ1-5; D uncertain. Deletions cut 8 bases from V and 1 base from J, with 9 bases between. The CDR3 sequence is 13 residues long. Germline V CDR1 and CDR2: MNHEY, SVGAGI. This CDR3 is CASQTGSNQPQHF. DNA of the CDR3: TGTGCCAGCCAGACCGGGAGCAATCAGCCCCAGCATTTT.

The genes are TRBV30 and TRBJ1-5, with 9 positions matching TRBD1. CDR1 is GTSNPN and CDR2 is SVGIG in the germline V gene (reference sequence). The V and J ends lost 2 bases and 3 bases, in that order; junction bases with no gene match: 2. This CDR3 spans 14 amino acids. CDR3 coding DNA: TGTGCCTGGAGTAGGACAGGGGACAATCAGCCCCAGCATTTT. As protein: CAWSRTGDNQPQHF.

This chain uses TRBV5-6 with TRBJ2-2, with D possibly being TRBD2 (6 bases). This CDR3 spans 17 amino acids. Germline CDR1 reads SGHDT; CDR2 reads YYEEEE. V was shortened by 7 bases and J by 0 bases, with 19 bases between the two germline ends. Written as DNA, the CDR3 is TGTGCCAGCGTAGCGCTGCGGGGAATCGCGAACACCGGGGAGCTGTTTTTT. It codes for CASVALRGIANTGELFF. The full variable domain, in which reference TRBV5-6 and TRBJ2-2 provide the parts outside the CDR3, is DAGVTQSPTHLIKTRGQQVTLRCSPKSGHDTVSWYQQALGQGPQFIFQYYEEEERQRGNFPDRFSGHQFPNYSSELNVNALLLGDSALYLCASVALRGIANTGELFFGEGSRLTVL.

The V call is TRBV7-9, the J call TRBJ2-2, with 8 positions matching TRBD1. The length of the CDR3 is 17 residues. J gave up 0 bases and V 0 bases, and 3 bases lay outside the gene matches. Germline CDR1 reads SEHNR; CDR2 reads FQNEAQ (reference sequence). This CDR3 reads CASSLARTGSNTGELFF. Written as DNA, the CDR3 is TGTGCCAGCAGCTTAGCGCGGACAGGGTCGAACACCGGGGAGCTGTTTTTT.

The V gene is TRBV5-5, the J gene TRBJ1-2; 9 nucleotides match TRBD1. Germline assignment: CDR1 SGHKS and CDR2 YYEKEE (reference sequence). Trimming took 4 bases from V and 8 from J; bases not matched to a gene: 15. CDR3 length: 16 residues. The DNA of the CDR3 is TGTGCCAGCAGCCAGGAACCGGGGACAGGGAGGGCCGGCTACACCTTC. Translation gives CASSQEPGTGRAGYTF.

The rearrangement links TRBV18 to TRBJ2-5; D remains ambiguous. Looked up from germline, CDR1 is KGHSH and CDR2 is LQKENI. Between the trimmed V and J ends, which lost 2 bases and 5 bases, there was a span of 12 bases. This CDR3 has 14 amino acids. CDR3 sequence (DNA): TGTGCCAGCTCACCAATAGATGCGGCGGAGACCCAGTACTTC. This gives the protein CASSPIDAAETQYF. The variable domain in full, with the rest retrieved from reference TRBV18 and TRBJ2-5, is NAGVMQNPRHLVRRRGQEARLRCSPMKGHSHVYWYRQLPEEGLKFMVYLQKENIIDESGMPKERFSAEFPKEGPSILRIQQVVRGDSAAYFCASSPIDAAETQYFGPGTRLLVL.

V is TRBV9 and J is TRBJ1-2, with D possibly being TRBD1 (6 bases). The CDR3 length is 13 residues. The germline V gene has CDR1 SGDLS and CDR2 YYNGEE. V was pared by 3 bases and J by 0 bases, with 6 bases between. The CDR3 here is CASSGQANYGYTF. CDR3 in DNA: TGTGCCAGCAGCGGACAGGCTAACTATGGCTACACCTTC.

The chain joins TRBV5-1 to TRBJ1-6; perhaps TRBD1 as D (5 bases). The CDR3 covers 13 residues. The V gene's germline CDR1 is SGHRS and CDR2 YFSETQ. V lost 4 bases to trimming and J lost 10 bases, with 12 bases between them. CDR3 nucleotides: TGCGCCAGCAGCGCCAGGGATGACTCACCCCTCCACTTT. Protein product: CASSARDDSPLHF.

There are a few counts of this clone. Other DNA sequences from this sample encode an identical CDR3 as well. The J gene is TRBJ1-3, the V gene TRBV9; unclear D gene. Germline V gene lookup returns CDR1 SGDLS and CDR2 YYNGEE. Deletions cut 0 bases from V and 0 bases from J, with 7 bases between. The CDR3 loop spans 15 amino acids. CDR3 sequence reads: CASSVGGGSGNTIYF. Written as DNA, the CDR3 is TGTGCCAGCAGCGTAGGTGGCGGCTCTGGAAACACCATATATTTT. Complete variable domain (other parts from reference TRBV9 and TRBJ1-3): DSGVTQTPKHLITATGQRVTLRCSPRSGDLSVYWYQQSLDQGLQFLIQYYNGEERAKGNILERFSAQQFPDLHSELNLSSLELGDSALYFCASSVGGGSGNTIYFGEGSWLTVV.

The rearrangement links TRBV18 to TRBJ2-2; 8 nucleotides align to TRBD2. V trimming: 3 bases; J trimming: 1 base; junction bases outside the gene matches: 4. Germline-derived CDR1 and CDR2 are KGHSH and LQKENI. This CDR3 region has 16 residues. The CDR3 nucleotides are TGTGCCAGCTCACCCCCCAGCGGGAGGAACACCGGGGAGCTGTTTTTT. Amino acid sequence: CASSPPSGRNTGELFF.

The chain links TRBV11-2 to TRBJ2-7, with 9 bases identical to TRBD1. V gave up 5 bases and J gave up 2 bases; unmatched junction bases: 7. Looked up from germline, CDR1 is SGHAT and CDR2 is FQNNGV. The CDR3 runs 15 residues. CDR3 sequence: CASSPGQGTTYEQYF. CDR3 coding DNA: TGTGCCAGCAGCCCAGGACAGGGGACTACCTACGAGCAGTACTTC.

This clone was recorded once. CDR3 nucleotides: TGTGCCAGTAGTTCCAGAGGAGGGGGCCTACTAAATGAGCAGTTCTTC. This encodes CASSSRGGGLLNEQFF. This chain joins TRBV19 and TRBJ2-1; weak D call: TRBD1 (7 bases). From germline, CDR1 is LNHDA and CDR2 SQIVND (reference sequence). Trimming shortened V by 5 bases and J by 7 bases, and 21 bases separated the two germline ends. This CDR3 comprises 16 residues. The full variable domain, its missing parts supplied by reference TRBV19 and TRBJ2-1, is DGGITQSPKYLFRKEGQNVTLSCEQNLNHDAMYWYRQDPGQGLRLIYYSQIVNDFQKGDIAEGYSVSREKKESFPLTVTSAQKNPTAFYLCASSSRGGGLLNEQFFGPGTRLTVL.

This chain uses TRBV4-1 with TRBJ2-7; D is possibly TRBD2 (6 bases). This CDR3 contains 15 residues. Trimming removed 1 base at V and 2 bases at J, with 12 bases between. The germline CDR1 and CDR2 sequences are MGHRA and YSYEKL. The CDR3 nucleotides are TGCGCCAGCAGCCAAGTATTGGACTATACCTACGAGCAGTACTTC. Protein product: CASSQVLDYTYEQYF.

A single count supports this clone. This chain links TRBV19 with TRBJ2-1; 14 nucleotides align to TRBD2. The CDR3 totals 17 residues. The ends lost 1 base at V and 7 bases at J; junction bases unmatched: 6. Germline CDR1 and CDR2: LNHDA and SQIVND (reference sequence). For the CDR3, the DNA is TGTGCCAGTAGTATAGGACTAGCGGGGGGGCTAGGAAATGAGCAGTTCTTC. It translates to CASSIGLAGGLGNEQFF.

V gene TRBV30 combines with J gene TRBJ2-1; a weak D match, TRBD1 (6 bases). In germline, CDR1 is GTSNPN, CDR2 SVGIG (reference sequence). The V and J ends lost 0 bases and 8 bases respectively, with 14 bases between them. This CDR3 region has 14 residues. CDR3 sequence reads: CAWSVGTSRHEQFF. In DNA form, the CDR3 reads TGTGCCTGGAGTGTAGGGACATCCCGGCATGAGCAGTTCTTC.

This rearrangement joins TRBV2 to TRBJ2-3; 9 nucleotides align to TRBD1. The CDR3 totals 16 residues. Trimming removed 3 bases from V and 3 bases from J; junction bases left unmatched: 7. Looked up from germline, CDR1 is SNHLY and CDR2 is FYNNEI. CDR3 amino acids: CASSDRDRVGTDTQYF. In DNA form, the CDR3 reads TGTGCCAGCAGTGACCGGGACAGGGTAGGAACAGATACGCAGTATTTT.

This chain joins TRBV5-5 and TRBJ1-6, with D tentatively TRBD1 (5 bases). The CDR3 runs 15 residues. CDR1 SGHKS and CDR2 YYEKEE come from the germline V gene (reference sequence). V lost 5 bases to trimming and J lost 7 bases, with 16 bases between them. For the CDR3, the DNA is TGTGCCAGCAGTCCCGGGACTGCGGGGAATTCACCCCTCCACTTT. Protein: CASSPGTAGNSPLHF.

The chain combines TRBV4-1 with TRBJ2-4, with D possibly matching TRBD1 (6 bases). The germline gives CDR1 MGHRA, CDR2 YSYEKL. The CDR3 sequence is 16 residues long. V dropped 0 bases and J dropped 1 base, with 10 bases sitting between them. The CDR3 loop is CASSQDPGQAKNIQYF. CDR3 nucleotide sequence: TGCGCCAGCAGCCAAGACCCCGGACAGGCCAAAAACATTCAGTACTTC.

The chain couples TRBV18 to TRBJ1-1; D uncertain. V was trimmed by 3 bases and J by 3 bases, leaving 8 bases between them. The CDR3 totals 13 residues. Germline V CDR1 and CDR2: KGHSH, LQKENI. CDR3 nucleotide sequence: TGTGCCAGCTCACCCCCGTCTGACACTGAAGCTTTCTTT. Protein: CASSPPSDTEAFF.

The chain couples TRBV3-1 (or the pseudogene TRBV3-2) to TRBJ2-1, with TRBD1 matching 7 bases. The CDR3 length is 14 residues. With 8 bases clipped from V and 1 base from J, the junction kept 5 bases outside the gene matches. Looked up from germline, CDR1 is LGHDT and CDR2 is YNNKEL (reference sequence). The CDR3 DNA reads as TGTGCCAGCGGAAAGACAGGGTCCTACAATGAGCAGTTCTTC. The encoded protein is CASGKTGSYNEQFF.

The V gene is TRBV5-1, the J gene TRBJ1-2; 9 positions agree with TRBD1. Germline V gene data show CDR1 as SGHRS and CDR2 as YFSETQ. The CDR3 contains 14 residues. J lost 7 bases, V lost 3 bases, and 7 bases had no gene match. This CDR3 is CASSSGQGEGGYTF. CDR3 DNA sequence: TGCGCCAGCAGCTCGGGACAGGGTGAGGGTGGCTACACCTTC.